This TCR beta chain was recovered during a study of blood T cells in healthy people across ages. Findings of the study overall: Not knowing donor CMV status may have confounded expanded clonotype changes. The recorded TCR beta diversity per million T cells decreased in a roughly linear manner with age.

With a J-beta primer mix and a sample-barcoded 5' primer, a second PCR ran 7 to 11 cycles. Each cDNA molecule was tagged by a template-switch adaptor with 12 random nucleotides. MiXCR, applied by TCRdb to the 5' RACE reads, yields one record per CDR3 protein. Of 920,000 or so distinct CDR3 sequences listed, 40% to 50% are singletons. Trimming removed 11 bases from V and 2 bases from J, with 22 bases in between. Per the germline V gene, CDR1 is MDHEN and CDR2 is SYDVKM. CDR3 length: 15 residues. Comments on this clonotype: Its antigen is not known.

The sequence was obtained from an older woman in good health. The sequenced sample was blood. This chain connects TRBV28 to TRBJ2-7, with D possibly being TRBD2 (7 bases). CDR3 residues: CAPKLRGASTYEQYF. CDR3 bases: TGTGCCCCCAAACTCCGGGGGGCCAGCACCTACGAGCAGTACTTC.